This is a list of T cell receptor beta chains from one sample in a study of blood T cells in healthy people across ages. MiXCR, run by TCRdb on the 5' RACE reads, gives a single entry per CDR3 protein. The data hold around 280,000 distinct CDR3 sequences, with 25% to 30% observed a single time. The specimen was blood. All receptors come from a woman in her 70s in good health. Each CDR3 is given with its conserved first and last residue. Not all rows give a size; the values are once, few, many and, for expanded clones, a class.

v_gene	abundance	j_gene	CDR3aa
TRBV29-1	-	TRBJ2-7	CSVVRQGGYEQYF
TRBV6-5	-	TRBJ2-6	CASSQVSGANVLTF
TRBV12-3/TRBV12-4	-	TRBJ2-1	CASSLDRIAPNEQFF
TRBV11-1	few	TRBJ2-3	CASSLADSQYF
TRBV13	many	TRBJ2-1	CASSTSGRGGNEQFF
TRBV13	few	TRBJ2-5	CASSTQGETQYF
TRBV20-1	-	TRBJ1-1	CSAIPWHTEAFF
TRBV5-1	-	TRBJ2-7	CASSYGREQYF
TRBV3-1	-	TRBJ1-3	CASSQGPGYGNTIYF
TRBV20-1	-	TRBJ2-1	CSASNGRVGHNEQFF
TRBV4-2	few	TRBJ2-5	CASSQDRAGGFILETQYF
TRBV28	few	TRBJ1-1	CASSFRDRDPEAFF
TRBV7-7	-	-	CASSVGTGPYNEQFF